The 2 T cell receptor beta chains presented below share a single source sample, sequenced in a study of blood T cell repertoires in COVID-19. Using immunoSEQ multiplex PCR, the repertoire was profiled, and TCRdb retains in-frame clones only, with some absent. There are 200,000 to 250,000 clones in the sample; roughly four fifths occur only once, and 1.3% lies in the top ten. The sequenced material came from PBMCs or T cells enriched from blood (not recorded which). These receptors were taken from a middle-aged woman with acute COVID-19.

The rearrangement joins TRBV11-2 to TRBJ1-6, with TRBD1 matching over 9 bases. Trimming took 5 bases from V and 8 from J; bases not matched to a gene: 7. Germline V CDR1 and CDR2: SGHAT, FQNNGV. The CDR3 covers 15 residues. CDR3 DNA sequence: TGTGCCAGCAGCATACGACAGGGGGATTATTCACCCCTCCACTTT. This sequence encodes CASSIRQGDYSPLHF.

The V and J genes are TRBV19 and TRBJ2-2, with D unresolved. V lost 4 bases, J lost 1 base, and 7 bases lay in between. This CDR3 spans 14 amino acids. CDR1 is LNHDA, CDR2 SQIVND, per germline (reference sequence). CDR3 region: CASSSYRNTGELFF. The CDR3, as DNA: TGTGCCAGTAGTAGTTACAGGAACACCGGGGAGCTGTTTTTT.